Detailed here is one T cell receptor (beta chain). Antigen specificity is unknown. This sample was included in a study of shared clonotypes between healthy human individuals. Study conclusions and caveats: Estimated richness values were generally larger in naive subsets than in memory subsets. A few donors had 5% to 6% of their naive CD4 clonotypes in common.

V lost 7 bases and J 4 bases, leaving 15 bases between the germline ends. Germline CDR1 reads SGHRS; CDR2 reads YFSETQ. This CDR3 spans 14 amino acids. Caucasian adults living in Nashville, Tennessee, provided all samples. Each subset's genomic DNA was split evenly across several immunoSEQ plates. Assay used: immunoSEQ multiplex PCR; TCRdb lists only in-frame clones, some missing. The data show 2 million to 2.5 million clones, with under 95% seen just once and about 0.36% held by the top ten. This rearrangement joins TRBV5-1 to TRBJ1-3; possible D gene TRBD1, 5 bases. The sequence came from a young man in good health. Some clones in this sample may be carry-over from other donors' samples. The specimen was naive CD4+ T cells from PBMCs. Specified subset: CD45RA+ positively selected. The CDR3 loop is CASRRQSPGNTIYF. The CDR3 DNA follows: TGCGCCAGCCGGAGACAGAGCCCGGGAAACACCATATATTTT.